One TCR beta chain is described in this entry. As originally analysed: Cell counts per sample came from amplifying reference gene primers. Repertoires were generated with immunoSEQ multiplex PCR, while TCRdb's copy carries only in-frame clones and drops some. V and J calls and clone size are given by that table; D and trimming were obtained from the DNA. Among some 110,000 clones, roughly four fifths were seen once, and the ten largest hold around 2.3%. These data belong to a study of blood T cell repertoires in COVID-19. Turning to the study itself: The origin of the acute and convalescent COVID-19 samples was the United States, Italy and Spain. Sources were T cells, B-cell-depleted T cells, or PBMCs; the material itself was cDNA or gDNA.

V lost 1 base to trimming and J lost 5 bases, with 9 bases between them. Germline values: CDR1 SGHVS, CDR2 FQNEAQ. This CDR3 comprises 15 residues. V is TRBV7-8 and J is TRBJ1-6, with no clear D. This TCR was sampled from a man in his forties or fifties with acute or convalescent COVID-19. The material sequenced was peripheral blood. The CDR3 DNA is TGTGCCAGCAGCTTAGAATCACACCATAATTCACCCCTCCACTTT. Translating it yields CASSLESHHNSPLHF.